This TCR beta chain was identified in a study of T cells after yellow fever vaccination. The wider study: Those fractions that held only low numbers of cells were prepared using the SMART-Seq v4 Ultra Low Input RNA kit. Overall study results and limits: Highly abundant clonotypes carried over from the bulk population could end up in FACS-sorted repertoires as contaminants. Among primary-vaccination clones, most reappeared after the booster, at almost 98% for CD4 and 88% for CD8.

For TCR, cDNA came from 5'RACE template switching, which added a universal primer site and UMIs. MiXCR, run by TCRdb on the 5' RACE reads, gives a single entry per CDR3 protein. In the table there are fewer than 450,000 distinct CDR3 sequences, almost 4% of which are singletons. Germline loops: CDR1 SGHRS, CDR2 YFSETQ. V lost 4 bases to trimming and J lost 4 bases, with 13 bases between them. The CDR3 runs to 14 residues. There are many counts of this clonotype. The antigen is undetermined. The sequence was collected from a man younger than 35 who received the YFV17D yellow fever vaccine. The material was PBMCs, obtained 5 days after the yellow fever booster vaccination. The gene calls are TRBV5-1 and TRBJ2-3; D is possibly TRBD1 (5 bases). For the CDR3, the DNA is TGCGCCAGCAGCATTGGGGCCGGGCCAGATACGCAGTATTTT. The encoded protein is CASSIGAGPDTQYF. The entire variable domain, with the rest obtained from reference TRBV5-1 and TRBJ2-3, is as follows: KAGVTQTPRYLIKTRGQQVTLSCSPISGHRSVSWYQQTPGQGLQFLFEYFSETQRNKGNFPGRFSGRQFSNSRSEMNVSTLELGDSALYLCASSIGAGPDTQYFGPGTRLTVL.